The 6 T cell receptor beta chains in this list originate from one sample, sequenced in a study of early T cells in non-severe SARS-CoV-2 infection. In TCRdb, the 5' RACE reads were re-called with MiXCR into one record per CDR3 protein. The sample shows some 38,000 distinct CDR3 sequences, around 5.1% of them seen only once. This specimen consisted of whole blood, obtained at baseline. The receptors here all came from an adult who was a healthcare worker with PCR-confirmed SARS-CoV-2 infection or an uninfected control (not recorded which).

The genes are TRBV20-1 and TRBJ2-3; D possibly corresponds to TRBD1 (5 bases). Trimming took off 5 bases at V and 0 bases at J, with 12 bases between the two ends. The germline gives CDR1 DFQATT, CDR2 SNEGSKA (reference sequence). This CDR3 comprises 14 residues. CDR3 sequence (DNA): TGCAGTGCTTACGACAGTCGAAGCACAGATACGCAGTATTTT. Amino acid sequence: CSAYDSRSTDTQYF.

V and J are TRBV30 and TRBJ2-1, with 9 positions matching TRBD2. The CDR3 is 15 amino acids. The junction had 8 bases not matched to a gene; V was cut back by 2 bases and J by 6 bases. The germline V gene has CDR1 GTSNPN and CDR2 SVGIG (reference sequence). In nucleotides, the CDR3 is TGTGCCTGGAGTAGGAAGGTAGCGGGAGTCAATGAGCAGTTCTTC. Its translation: CAWSRKVAGVNEQFF.

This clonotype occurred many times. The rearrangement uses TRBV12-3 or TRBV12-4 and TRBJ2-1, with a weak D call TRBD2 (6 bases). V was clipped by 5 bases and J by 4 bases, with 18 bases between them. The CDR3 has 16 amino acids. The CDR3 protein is CASSPGRRGRYNEQFF. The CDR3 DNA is TGTGCCAGCAGTCCGGGAAGGCGGGGCCGATACAATGAGCAGTTCTTC.

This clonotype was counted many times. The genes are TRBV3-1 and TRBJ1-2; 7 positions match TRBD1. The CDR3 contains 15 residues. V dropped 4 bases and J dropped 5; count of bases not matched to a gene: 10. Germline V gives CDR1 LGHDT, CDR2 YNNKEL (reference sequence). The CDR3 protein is CASSRGQPNKYGYTF. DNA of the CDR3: TGTGCCAGCAGCCGGGGACAGCCAAACAAGTATGGCTACACCTTC. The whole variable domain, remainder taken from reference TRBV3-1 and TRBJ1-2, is DTAVSQTPKYLVTQMGNDKSIKCEQNLGHDTMYWYKQDSKKFLKIMFSYNNKELIINETVPNRFSPKSPDKAHLNLHINSLELGDSAVYFCASSRGQPNKYGYTFGSGTRLTVV.

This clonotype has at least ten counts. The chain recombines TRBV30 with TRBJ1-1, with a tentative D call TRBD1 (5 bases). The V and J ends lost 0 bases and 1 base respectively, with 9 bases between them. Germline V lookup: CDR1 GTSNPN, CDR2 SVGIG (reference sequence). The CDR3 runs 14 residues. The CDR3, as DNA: TGTGCCTGGAGTGTAAGAGGACAGAACACTGAAGCTTTCTTT. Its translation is CAWSVRGQNTEAFF. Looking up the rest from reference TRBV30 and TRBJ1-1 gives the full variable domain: SQTIHQWPATLVQPVGSPLSLECTVEGTSNPNLYWYRQAAGRGLQLLFYSVGIGQISSEVPQNLSASRPQDRQFILSSKKLLLSDSGFYLCAWSVRGQNTEAFFGQGTRLTVV.

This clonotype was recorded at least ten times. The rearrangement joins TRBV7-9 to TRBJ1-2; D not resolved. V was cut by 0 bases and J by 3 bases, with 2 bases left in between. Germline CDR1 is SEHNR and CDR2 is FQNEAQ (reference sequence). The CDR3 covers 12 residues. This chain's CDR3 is CASSLADYGYTF. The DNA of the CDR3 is TGTGCCAGCAGCTTAGCTGACTATGGCTACACCTTC.